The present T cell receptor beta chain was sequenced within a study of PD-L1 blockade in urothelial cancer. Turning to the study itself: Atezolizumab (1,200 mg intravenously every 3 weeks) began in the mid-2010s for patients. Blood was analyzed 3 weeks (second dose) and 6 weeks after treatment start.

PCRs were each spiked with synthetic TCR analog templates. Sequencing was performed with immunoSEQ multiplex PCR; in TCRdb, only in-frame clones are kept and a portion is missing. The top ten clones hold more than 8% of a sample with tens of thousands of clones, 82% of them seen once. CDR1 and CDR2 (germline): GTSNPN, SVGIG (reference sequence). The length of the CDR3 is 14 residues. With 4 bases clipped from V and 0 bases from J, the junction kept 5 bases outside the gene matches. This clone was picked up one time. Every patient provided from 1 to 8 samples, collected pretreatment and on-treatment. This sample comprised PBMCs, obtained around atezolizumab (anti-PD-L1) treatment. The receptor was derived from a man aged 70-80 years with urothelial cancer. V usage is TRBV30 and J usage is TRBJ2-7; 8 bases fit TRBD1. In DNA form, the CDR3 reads TGTGCCTGGACCCGGACAGGGAGCTCCTACGAGCAGTACTTC. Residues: CAWTRTGSSYEQYF.